Listed below are T cell receptor beta chains from one sample, sequenced in a study of shared clonotypes between healthy human individuals. Sequenced by immunoSEQ multiplex PCR; TCRdb stores in-frame clones only, minus some. This table has roughly 2,300,000 clones, around 92% appearing once. The sample was naive CD4+ T cells from PBMCs. The receptors were gathered from a young man in good health. Some clones in this sample may be carry-over from other donors' samples. Each CDR3 is given with its conserved first and last residue. D genes are given only for firm matches. The size entry is marked missing in some rows and otherwise reads once, few, many or a size class.

size,D,V,J,CDR3,DNA
-,-,TRBV2,TRBJ1-2,CASSVVTDYGYTF,TGTGCCAGCAGTGTCGTGACAGATTATGGCTACACCTTC
-,TRBD1,TRBV19,TRBJ2-7,CASRADRAYEQYF,TGTGCCAGTAGGGCCGACAGGGCCTACGAGCAGTACTTC
-,-,TRBV27,TRBJ1-2,CASSLASRGEGYGYTF,TGTGCCAGCAGTTTGGCTTCGCGGGGAGAGGGCTATGGCTACACCTTC
-,-,TRBV7-3,TRBJ2-1,CASSPVGGAYNEQFF,TGTGCCAGCAGCCCCGTCGGGGGAGCCTACAATGAGCAGTTCTTC
-,TRBD1,TRBV7-2,TRBJ2-7,CASSSQGADEQYF,TGTGCCAGCAGCTCGCAGGGGGCGGACGAGCAGTACTTC
-,TRBD2,TRBV5-1,TRBJ2-1,CASSLAGGTYNEQFF,TGCGCCAGCAGCTTAGCGGGAGGAACCTACAATGAGCAGTTCTTC
-,-,TRBV6-1,TRBJ1-1,CASSYGQLMNTEAFF,TGTGCCAGCTCCTACGGACAGCTCATGAACACTGAAGCTTTCTTT
-,TRBD2,TRBV4-1,TRBJ2-3,CASTSAGAFQGTDTQYF,TGCGCCAGCACCTCAGCGGGAGCGTTTCAGGGCACAGATACGCAGTATTTT
-,TRBD1,TRBV29-1,TRBJ2-5,CSVEPGTGRHETQYF,TGCAGCGTTGAGCCCGGGACAGGTCGGCACGAGACCCAGTACTTC
-,TRBD1,TRBV4-1,TRBJ2-7,CASSLGRGQGQGEQYF,TGCGCCAGCAGCCTGGGCCGGGGACAGGGTCAGGGTGAGCAGTACTTC
-,TRBD1,TRBV5-4,TRBJ2-5,CASSLEGTGWETQYF,TGTGCCAGCAGCTTGGAGGGGACAGGTTGGGAGACCCAGTACTTC
-,-,TRBV28,TRBJ1-2,CASSLAPPGRGYTF,TGTGCCAGCAGTTTAGCCCCCCCGGGGCGAGGCTACACCTTC
once,-,TRBV6-5,TRBJ2-3,CASSPDRDTQYF,TGTGCCAGCAGTCCGGACAGAGATACGCAGTATTTT